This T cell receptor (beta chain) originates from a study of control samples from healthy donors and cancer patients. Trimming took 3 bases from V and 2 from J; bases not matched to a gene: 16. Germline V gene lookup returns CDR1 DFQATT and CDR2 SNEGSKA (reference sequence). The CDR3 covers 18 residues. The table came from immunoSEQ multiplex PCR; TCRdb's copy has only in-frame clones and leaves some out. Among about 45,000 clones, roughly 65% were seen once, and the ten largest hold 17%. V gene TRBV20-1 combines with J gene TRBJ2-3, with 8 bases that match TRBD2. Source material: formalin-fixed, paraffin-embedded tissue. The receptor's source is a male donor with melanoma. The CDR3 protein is CSASIPSGSGGHTDTQYF. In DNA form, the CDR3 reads TGCAGTGCTAGTATCCCCAGCGGGAGTGGTGGGCACACAGATACGCAGTATTTT.